This TCR beta chain was captured in a study of cytotoxic CD8 clonotypes in ibrutinib-treated CLL. Clones were read by immunoSEQ multiplex PCR, and TCRdb kept only the in-frame ones, dropping some. The sample lists around 140,000 clones; about 78% were seen once. The CDR3 runs 14 residues. V dropped 2 bases and J dropped 7 bases, with 9 bases sitting between them. Germline V gene lookup returns CDR1 MNHEY and CDR2 SVGAGI. V gene TRBV6-5 combines with J gene TRBJ1-6; the D gene is possibly TRBD1 (5 bases). The TCR was taken from a human donor with chronic lymphocytic leukemia. Source: PBMCs, taken after 24 months of ibrutinib treatment. The CDR3 DNA is TGTGCCAGCAGTTACGGGGGGGAGAATTCACCCCTCCACTTT. Translated, it gives CASSYGGENSPLHF.